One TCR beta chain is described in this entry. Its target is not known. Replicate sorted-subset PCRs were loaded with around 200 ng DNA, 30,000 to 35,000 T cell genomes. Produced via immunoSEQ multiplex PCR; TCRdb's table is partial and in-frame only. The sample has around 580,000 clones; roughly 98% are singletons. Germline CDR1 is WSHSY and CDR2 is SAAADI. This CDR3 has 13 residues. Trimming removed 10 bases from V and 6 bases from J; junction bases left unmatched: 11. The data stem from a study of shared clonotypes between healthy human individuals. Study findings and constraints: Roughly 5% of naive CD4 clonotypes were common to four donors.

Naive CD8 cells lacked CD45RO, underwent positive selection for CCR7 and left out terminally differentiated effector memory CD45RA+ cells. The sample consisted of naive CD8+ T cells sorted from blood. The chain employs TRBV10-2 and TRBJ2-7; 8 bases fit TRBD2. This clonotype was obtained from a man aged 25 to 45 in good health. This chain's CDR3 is CATQLAEGSEQYF. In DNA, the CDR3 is TGCGCCACCCAACTAGCGGAAGGAAGCGAGCAGTACTTC.